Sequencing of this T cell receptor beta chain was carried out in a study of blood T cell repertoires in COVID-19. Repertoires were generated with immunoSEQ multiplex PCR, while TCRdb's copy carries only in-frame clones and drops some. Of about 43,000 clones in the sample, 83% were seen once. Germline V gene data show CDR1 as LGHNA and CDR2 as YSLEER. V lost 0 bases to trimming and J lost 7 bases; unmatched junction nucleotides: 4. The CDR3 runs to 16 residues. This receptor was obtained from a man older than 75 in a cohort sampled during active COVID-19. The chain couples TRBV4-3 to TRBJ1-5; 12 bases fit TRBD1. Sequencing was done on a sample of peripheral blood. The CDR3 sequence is CASSQDGTGGAQPQHF. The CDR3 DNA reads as TGCGCCAGCAGCCAAGACGGGACAGGGGGCGCGCAGCCCCAGCATTTT.